One TCR beta chain is described in this entry. Its antigen remains unknown. Primers: 60 Vbeta forward and 13 Jbeta reverse. Data came from immunoSEQ multiplex PCR; TCRdb stores just in-frame clones and leaves some out. The sample carries around 130,000 clones, approximately 76% recorded once. This record belongs to a study of cytomegalovirus exposure and HLA in healthy donors. Broader study findings: The authors enumerated under 200 TCR beta chains as linked to cytomegalovirus. Sequencing likely produced, as an artifact, a cluster of highly shared sequence variants. With later analysis, a missense DCLRE1C variant became linked to TCR beta V- and J-gene trimming.

V was trimmed by 0 bases and J by 4 bases, leaving 15 bases between them. Germline V gene data show CDR1 as SGHRS and CDR2 as YFSETQ. There are 16 residues in the CDR3. The rearrangement joins TRBV5-1 to TRBJ2-3; D is possibly TRBD2 (6 bases). This sequence originates from a man between 40 and 49 years old in good health and CMV-seronegative. The sample taken for sequencing was PBMCs. The CDR3, as DNA: TGCGCCAGCAGCTTGGCCACAGGAGGAGGGGCAGATACGCAGTATTTT. Protein sequence: CASSLATGGGADTQYF.